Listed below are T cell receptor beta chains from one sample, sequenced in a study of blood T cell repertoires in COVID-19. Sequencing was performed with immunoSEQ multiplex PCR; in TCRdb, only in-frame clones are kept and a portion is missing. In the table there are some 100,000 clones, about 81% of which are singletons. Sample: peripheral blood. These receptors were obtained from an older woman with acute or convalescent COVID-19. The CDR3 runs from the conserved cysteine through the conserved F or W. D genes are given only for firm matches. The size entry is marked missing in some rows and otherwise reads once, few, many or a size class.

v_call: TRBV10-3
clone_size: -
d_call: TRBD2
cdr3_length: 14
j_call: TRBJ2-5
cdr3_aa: CAIGGLAGVETQYF
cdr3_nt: TGTGCCATCGGGGGACTAGCGGGGGTTGAGACCCAGTACTTC

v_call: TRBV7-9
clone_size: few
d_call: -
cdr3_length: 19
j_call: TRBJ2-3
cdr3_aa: CASSLGGWRGPKRTDTQYF
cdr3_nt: TGTGCCAGCAGCTTAGGTGGTTGGCGGGGACCCAAACGCACAGATACGCAGTATTTT

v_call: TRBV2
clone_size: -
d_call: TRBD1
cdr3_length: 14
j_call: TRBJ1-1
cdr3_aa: CASSEAGRGRRAFF
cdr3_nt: TGTGCCAGCAGTGAAGCGGGAAGGGGGCGCCGAGCTTTCTTT

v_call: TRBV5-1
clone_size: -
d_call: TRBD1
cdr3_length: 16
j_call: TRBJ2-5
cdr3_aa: CASSLGDRGLGETQYF
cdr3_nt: TGCGCCAGCAGCTTGGGAGACAGGGGGCTTGGGGAGACCCAGTACTTC

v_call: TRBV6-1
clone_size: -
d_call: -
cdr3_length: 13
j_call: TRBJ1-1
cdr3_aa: CASSEGGQGEAFF
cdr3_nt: TGTGCCAGCAGTGAAGGGGGGCAGGGTGAAGCTTTCTTT

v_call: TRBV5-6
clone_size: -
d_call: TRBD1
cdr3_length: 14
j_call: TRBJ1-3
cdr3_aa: CASSLDRGGNTIYF
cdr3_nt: TGTGCCAGCAGCTTGGACAGGGGCGGAAACACCATATATTTT

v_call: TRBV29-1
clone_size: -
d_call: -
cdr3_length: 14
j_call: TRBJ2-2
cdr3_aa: CSSGGGSNTGELFF
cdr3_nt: TGCAGCTCCGGGGGCGGGAGCAACACCGGGGAGCTGTTTTTT

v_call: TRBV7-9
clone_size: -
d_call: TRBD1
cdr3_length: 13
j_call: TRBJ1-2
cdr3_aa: CASSRDSNYGYTF
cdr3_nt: TGTGCCAGCAGCCGGGACAGCAACTATGGCTACACCTTC

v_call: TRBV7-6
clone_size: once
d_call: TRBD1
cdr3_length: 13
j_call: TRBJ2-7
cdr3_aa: CASSLGTAYEQYF
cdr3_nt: TGTGCCAGCAGCCTCGGGACAGCGTACGAGCAGTACTTC

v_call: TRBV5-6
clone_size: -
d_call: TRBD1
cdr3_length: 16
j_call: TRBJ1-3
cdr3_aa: CASSFGQGFGGNTIYF
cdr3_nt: TGTGCCAGCAGCTTTGGACAGGGTTTCGGTGGAAACACCATATATTTT

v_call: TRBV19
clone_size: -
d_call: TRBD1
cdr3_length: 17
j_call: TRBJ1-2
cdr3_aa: CASSIFGTGDVLRGYTF
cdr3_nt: TGTGCCAGTAGTATTTTCGGGACAGGGGACGTTCTGCGAGGCTACACCTTC

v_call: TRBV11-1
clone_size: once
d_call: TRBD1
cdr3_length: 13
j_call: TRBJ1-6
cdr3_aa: CASSPDRVSPLHF
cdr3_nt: TGTGCCAGCAGCCCCGACAGGGTTTCACCCCTCCACTTT

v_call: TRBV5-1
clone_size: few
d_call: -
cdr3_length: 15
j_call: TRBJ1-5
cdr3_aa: CASSLVPGSNQPQHF
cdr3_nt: TGCGCCAGCAGCTTGGTCCCAGGGAGCAATCAGCCCCAGCATTTT

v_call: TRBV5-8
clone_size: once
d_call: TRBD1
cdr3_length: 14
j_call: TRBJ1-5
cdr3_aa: CASSVAGGRKPQHF
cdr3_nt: TGTGCCAGCAGCGTGGCAGGGGGTAGAAAGCCCCAGCATTTT

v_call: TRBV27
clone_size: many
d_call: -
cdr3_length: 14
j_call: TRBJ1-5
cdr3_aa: CASSLSGRDQPQHF
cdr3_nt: TGTGCCAGCAGTTTATCGGGGAGGGATCAGCCCCAGCATTTT

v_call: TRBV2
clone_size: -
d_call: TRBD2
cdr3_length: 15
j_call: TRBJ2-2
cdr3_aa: CASSEMLAGTGELFF
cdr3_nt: TGTGCCAGCAGTGAAATGCTAGCGGGCACCGGGGAGCTGTTTTTT

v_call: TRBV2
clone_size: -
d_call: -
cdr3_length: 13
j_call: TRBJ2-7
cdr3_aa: CASTEASYYEQYF
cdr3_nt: TGTGCCAGCACTGAAGCGAGTTACTACGAGCAGTACTTC

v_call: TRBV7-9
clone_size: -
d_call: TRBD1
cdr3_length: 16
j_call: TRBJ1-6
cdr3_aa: CASSLGQGSYNSPLHF
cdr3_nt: TGTGCCAGCAGCTTAGGACAGGGGTCCTATAATTCACCCCTCCACTTT

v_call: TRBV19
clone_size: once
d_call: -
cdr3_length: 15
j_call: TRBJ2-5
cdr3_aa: CASYTPRTREETQYF
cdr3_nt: TGTGCCAGTTACACCCCACGGACACGGGAAGAGACCCAGTACTTC

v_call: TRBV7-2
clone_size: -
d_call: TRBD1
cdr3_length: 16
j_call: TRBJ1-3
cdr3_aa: CASSPLPGGNGNTIYF
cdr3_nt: TGTGCCAGCAGCCCCTTGCCAGGGGGTAACGGAAACACCATATATTTT

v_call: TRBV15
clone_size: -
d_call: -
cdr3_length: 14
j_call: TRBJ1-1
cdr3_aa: CATSRDRGTGEAFF
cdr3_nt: TGTGCCACCAGCAGAGATAGGGGGACGGGTGAAGCTTTCTTT

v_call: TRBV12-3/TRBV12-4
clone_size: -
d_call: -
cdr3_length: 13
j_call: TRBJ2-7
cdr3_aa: CASSYGTPYEQYF
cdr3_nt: TGTGCCAGCAGCTACGGGACACCGTACGAGCAGTACTTC

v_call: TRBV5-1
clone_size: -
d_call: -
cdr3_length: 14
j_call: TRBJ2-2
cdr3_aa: CASSLALDTGELFF
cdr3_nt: TGCGCCAGCAGCTTGGCTTTAGACACCGGGGAGCTGTTTTTT

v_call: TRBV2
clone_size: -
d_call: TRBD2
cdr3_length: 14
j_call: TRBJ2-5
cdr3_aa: CASRLAGAGETQYF
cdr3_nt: TGTGCCAGCAGACTAGCGGGGGCAGGAGAGACCCAGTACTTC

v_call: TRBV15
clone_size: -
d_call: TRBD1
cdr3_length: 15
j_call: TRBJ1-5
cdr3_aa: CATSRVGTAYQPQHF
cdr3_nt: TGTGCCACCAGCAGAGTGGGGACAGCTTATCAGCCCCAGCATTTT

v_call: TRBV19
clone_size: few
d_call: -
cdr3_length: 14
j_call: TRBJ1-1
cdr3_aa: CASSFHSGGVEAFF
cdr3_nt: TGTGCCAGTAGTTTTCACTCAGGAGGGGTTGAAGCTTTCTTT

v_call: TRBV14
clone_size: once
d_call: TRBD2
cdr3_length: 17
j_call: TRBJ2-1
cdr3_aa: CASSQRLSGGARNEQFF
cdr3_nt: TGTGCCAGCAGCCAGAGGTTAAGCGGGGGGGCCAGAAATGAGCAGTTCTTC

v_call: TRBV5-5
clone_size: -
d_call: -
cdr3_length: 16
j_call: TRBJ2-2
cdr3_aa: CASIDHGLREAGELFF
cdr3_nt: TGTGCCAGCATAGACCACGGCCTTCGCGAGGCCGGGGAGCTGTTTTTT

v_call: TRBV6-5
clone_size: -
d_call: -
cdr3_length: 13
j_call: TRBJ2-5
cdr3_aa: CASLGAVVETQYF
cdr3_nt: TGTGCCAGTCTGGGGGCGGTAGTAGAGACCCAGTACTTC

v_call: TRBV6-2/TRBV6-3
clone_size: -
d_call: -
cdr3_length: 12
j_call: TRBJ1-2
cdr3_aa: CASSPRTDGYTF
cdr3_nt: TGTGCCAGCAGTCCCAGGACAGATGGCTACACCTTC

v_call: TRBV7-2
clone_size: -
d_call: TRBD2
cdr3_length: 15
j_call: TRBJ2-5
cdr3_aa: CASSWAGRRGETQYF
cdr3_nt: TGTGCCAGCAGCTGGGCGGGGCGGCGGGGGGAGACCCAGTACTTC

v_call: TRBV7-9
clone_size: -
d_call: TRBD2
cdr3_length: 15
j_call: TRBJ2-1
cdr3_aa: CASSLTGGIRDEQFF
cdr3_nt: TGTGCCAGCAGCTTGACGGGGGGGATTAGGGATGAGCAGTTCTTC

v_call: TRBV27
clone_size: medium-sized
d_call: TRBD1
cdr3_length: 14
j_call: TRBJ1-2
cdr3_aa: CASSSQTGDYGYTF
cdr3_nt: TGTGCCAGCAGTTCCCAAACAGGGGACTATGGCTACACCTTC

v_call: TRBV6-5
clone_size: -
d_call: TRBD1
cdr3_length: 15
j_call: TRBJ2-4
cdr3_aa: CASSYEDRGWNIQYF
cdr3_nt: TGTGCCAGCAGTTACGAGGACAGGGGCTGGAACATTCAGTACTTC

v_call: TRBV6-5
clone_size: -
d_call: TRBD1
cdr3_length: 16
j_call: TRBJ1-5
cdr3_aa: CASSFQTGGINQPQHF
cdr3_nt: TGTGCCAGCAGTTTCCAGACAGGGGGAATCAATCAGCCCCAGCATTTT

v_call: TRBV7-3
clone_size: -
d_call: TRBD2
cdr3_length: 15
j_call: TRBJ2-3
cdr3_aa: CASNSGGASTDTQYF
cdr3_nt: TGTGCCAGCAATAGCGGGGGGGCAAGCACAGATACGCAGTATTTT

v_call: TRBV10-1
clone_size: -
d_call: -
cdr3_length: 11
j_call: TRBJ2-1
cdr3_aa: CASSESGLVFF
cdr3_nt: TGCGCCAGCAGTGAGTCGGGACTGGTGTTCTTC

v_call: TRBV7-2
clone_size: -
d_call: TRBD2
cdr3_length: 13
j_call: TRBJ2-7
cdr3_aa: CASRSGGGIEQYF
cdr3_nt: TGTGCCAGCAGGAGCGGGGGGGGGATCGAGCAGTACTTC

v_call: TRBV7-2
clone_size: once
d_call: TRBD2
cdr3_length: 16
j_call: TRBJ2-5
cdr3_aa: CASSFRLAGGPETQYF
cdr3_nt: TGTGCCAGCAGCTTCCGACTAGCGGGGGGGCCGGAGACCCAGTACTTC

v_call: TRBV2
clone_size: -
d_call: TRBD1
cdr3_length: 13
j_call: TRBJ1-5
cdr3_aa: CASCRGRNQPQHF
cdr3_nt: TGTGCCAGCTGCAGGGGGCGGAATCAGCCCCAGCATTTT

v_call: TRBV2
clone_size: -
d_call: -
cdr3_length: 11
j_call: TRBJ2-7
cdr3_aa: CASSSGGQQYF
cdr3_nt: TGTGCCAGCAGTTCTGGGGGCCAGCAGTACTTC

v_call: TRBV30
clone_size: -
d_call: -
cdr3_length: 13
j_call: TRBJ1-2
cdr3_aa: CAWSVPRAGGYTF
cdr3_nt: TGTGCCTGGAGTGTACCCAGAGCGGGGGGCTACACCTTC

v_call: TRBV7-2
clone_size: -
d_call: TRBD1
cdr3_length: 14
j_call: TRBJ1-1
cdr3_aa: CASSPRTGNTEAFF
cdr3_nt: TGTGCCAGCAGTCCCCGGACAGGGAACACTGAAGCTTTCTTT

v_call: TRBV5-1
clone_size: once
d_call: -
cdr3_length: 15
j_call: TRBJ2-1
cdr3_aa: CASSESGYSYNEQFF
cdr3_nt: TGCGCCAGCAGCGAGAGCGGGTACTCCTACAATGAGCAGTTCTTC

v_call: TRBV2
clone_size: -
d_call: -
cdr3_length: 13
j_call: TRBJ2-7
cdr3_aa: CASMPFESYEQYF
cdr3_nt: TGTGCCAGCATGCCTTTTGAGTCCTACGAGCAGTACTTC

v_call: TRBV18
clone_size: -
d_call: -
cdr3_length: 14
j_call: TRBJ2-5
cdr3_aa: CASSPTRGGETQYF
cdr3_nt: TGTGCCAGCTCACCGACGCGGGGTGGCGAGACCCAGTACTTC

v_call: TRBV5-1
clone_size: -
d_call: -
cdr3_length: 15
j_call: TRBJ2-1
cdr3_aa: CASSLEAGNYNEQFF
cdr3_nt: TGCGCCAGCAGCTTGGAAGCGGGTAACTACAATGAGCAGTTCTTC

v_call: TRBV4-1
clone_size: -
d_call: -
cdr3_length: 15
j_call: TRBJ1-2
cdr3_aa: CASSQAGASHYGYTF
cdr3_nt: TGCGCCAGCAGCCAAGCAGGGGCATCGCACTATGGCTACACCTTC

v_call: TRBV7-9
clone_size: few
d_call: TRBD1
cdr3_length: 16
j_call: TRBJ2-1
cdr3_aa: CASSSPSGQAYNEQFF
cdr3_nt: TGTGCCAGCAGCTCCCCATCGGGACAGGCCTACAATGAGCAGTTCTTC

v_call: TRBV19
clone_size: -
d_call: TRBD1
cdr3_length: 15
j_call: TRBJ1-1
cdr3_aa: CASSLLQGSNTEAFF
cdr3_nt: TGTGCCAGTAGTCTATTACAGGGGTCGAACACTGAAGCTTTCTTT

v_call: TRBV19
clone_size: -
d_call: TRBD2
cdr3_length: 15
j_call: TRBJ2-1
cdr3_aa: CASTPGLGRYNEQFF
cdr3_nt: TGTGCCAGTACCCCGGGCCTCGGGAGGTACAATGAGCAGTTCTTC

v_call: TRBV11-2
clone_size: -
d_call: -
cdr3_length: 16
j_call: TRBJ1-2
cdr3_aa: CASSTPGTPPNYGYTF
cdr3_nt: TGTGCCAGCAGCACCCCCGGGACACCTCCTAACTATGGCTACACCTTC

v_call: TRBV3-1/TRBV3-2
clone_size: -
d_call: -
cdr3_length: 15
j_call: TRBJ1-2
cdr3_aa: CASSQDLSLNYGYTF
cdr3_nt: TGTGCCAGCAGCCAAGATCTTAGCCTCAACTATGGCTACACCTTC

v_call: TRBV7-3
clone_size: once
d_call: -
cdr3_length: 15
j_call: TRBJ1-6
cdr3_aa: CASSLTSQGNSPLHF
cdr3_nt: TGTGCCAGCAGCTTAACCTCTCAGGGGAATTCACCCCTCCACTTT

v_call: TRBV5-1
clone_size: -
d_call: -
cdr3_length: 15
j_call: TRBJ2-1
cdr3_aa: CASSLAGSSYNEQFF
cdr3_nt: TGCGCCAGCAGCTTGGCGGGGAGCTCCTACAATGAGCAGTTCTTC

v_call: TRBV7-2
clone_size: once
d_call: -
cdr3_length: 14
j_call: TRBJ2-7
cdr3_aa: CASSLAPGSYEQYF
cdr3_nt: TGTGCCAGCAGCTTAGCTCCAGGGTCCTACGAGCAGTACTTC

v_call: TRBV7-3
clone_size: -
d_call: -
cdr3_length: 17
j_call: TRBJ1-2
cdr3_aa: CASSGQTEGGSNYGYTF
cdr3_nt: TGTGCCAGCAGCGGACAGACAGAAGGCGGATCAAACTATGGCTACACCTTC

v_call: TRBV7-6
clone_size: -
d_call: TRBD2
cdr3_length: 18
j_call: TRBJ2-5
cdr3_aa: CASSPGLAGRPWQETQYF
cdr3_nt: TGTGCCAGCAGCCCCGGACTAGCGGGAAGGCCCTGGCAAGAGACCCAGTACTTC

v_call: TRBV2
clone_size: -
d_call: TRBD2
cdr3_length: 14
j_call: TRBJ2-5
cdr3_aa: CASRGRGGVETQYF
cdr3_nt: TGTGCCAGCCGGGGGCGGGGGGGCGTGGAGACCCAGTACTTC

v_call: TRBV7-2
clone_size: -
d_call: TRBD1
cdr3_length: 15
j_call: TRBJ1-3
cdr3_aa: CASSLGTGRQRTIYF
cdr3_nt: TGTGCCAGCAGCTTAGGGACAGGACGACAAAGGACCATATATTTT